The 15 T cell receptor beta chains below all came from one sample that was sequenced in a study of T-cell reconstitution after alpha-beta-depleted transplantation in children. The TCRbeta library incorporated unique molecular identifiers. TCRdb re-analysed the PCR reads in MiXCR, keeping a single row per CDR3 protein. The sample contains 100,000 to 120,000 distinct CDR3 sequences, around 6.4% of which appear only once. This specimen consisted of PBMCs, mostly from graft donor cells, obtained 360 days after TCRalphabeta/CD19-depleted stem cell transplant. The source of these receptors is a male patient aged 2-15 years who had a stem cell transplant for acute lymphoblastic leukemia, so the T cells may come from the graft donor.

This clonotype was counted between two and nine times. V gene TRBV3-1 combines with J gene TRBJ2-3, with TRBD1 as a possible D gene (5 bases). The V and J ends lost 10 bases and 2 bases respectively, with 28 bases between them. The CDR3 covers 18 residues. Germline CDR1 is LGHDT and CDR2 is YNNKEL (reference sequence). In nucleotides, the CDR3 is TGTGCCATCTGTCCCAGCCGGACAAAAGCTACTCACACAGATACGCAGTATTTT. This encodes CAICPSRTKATHTDTQYF.

The chain carries TRBV7-9 and TRBJ2-3; no reliable D call. In germline, CDR1 is SEHNR, CDR2 FQNEAQ (reference sequence). Trimming stripped 8 bases from V and 1 base from J, with 4 bases between. The length of the CDR3 is 11 residues. Here the CDR3 DNA reads TGTGCCAGCGGGGGCACAGATACGCAGTATTTT. It is translated as CASGGTDTQYF.

This clonotype occurred a few times. The chain has TRBV6-6 and TRBJ2-5; D gene unclear. The germline V and J ends were trimmed by 6 bases and 2 bases, with 10 bases remaining between them. CDR1 and CDR2 from the germline V gene are MNHNY and SVGAGI (reference sequence). The CDR3 is 13 amino acids. This chain's CDR3 is CASSHGLQETQYF. The CDR3 DNA is TGTGCCAGCAGCCACGGGCTTCAAGAGACCCAGTACTTC.

This clonotype was seen more than once but under ten times. This sequence joins TRBV4-3 and TRBJ2-7; 7 bases are shared with TRBD2. V lost 0 bases and J lost 2; bases outside the gene matches: 13. The CDR3 totals 18 residues. Germline assignment: CDR1 LGHNA and CDR2 YSLEER. The CDR3 is CASSQDKIAGHDPYEQYF. The DNA for the CDR3 is TGCGCCAGCAGCCAAGATAAGATAGCGGGCCACGACCCCTACGAGCAGTACTTC.

The table lists this clonotype with a few counts. The chain carries TRBV5-7 and TRBJ2-7; TRBD2 aligns across 8 bases. TRBV5-7 is placed among ORFs of uncertain function. V lost 0 bases to trimming and J lost 2 bases; unmatched junction nucleotides: 4. The CDR3 sequence is 15 residues long. The chain's CDR3 is CASSLEREGTYEQYF. CDR3 in DNA: TGTGCCAGCAGCTTGGAACGGGAGGGAACCTACGAGCAGTACTTC.

This clonotype was picked up many times. V and J are TRBV5-1 and TRBJ2-3; TRBD2 matches 14 bases. Germline values: CDR1 SGHRS, CDR2 YFSETQ. The ends lost 7 bases at V and 6 bases at J; junction bases unmatched: 10. The CDR3 consists of 16 residues. The CDR3 region is CASHGLAGGHTDTQYF. The CDR3 bases are TGCGCCAGCCATGGACTAGCGGGGGGCCACACGGATACGCAGTATTTT.

The sample holds a few counts of this clonotype. The chain joins TRBV4-3 to TRBJ2-7; D unresolved. Germline values: CDR1 LGHNA, CDR2 YSLEER. The germline V and J ends were trimmed by 1 base and 5 bases, with 9 bases remaining between them. CDR3 length: 13 amino acids. The CDR3 DNA reads as TGCGCCAGCAGCCAAGGACGAAGAAACGAGCAGTACTTC. Its translation is CASSQGRRNEQYF.

This clonotype has a count of ten or more. The chain combines TRBV4-3 with TRBJ2-7, with D perhaps matching TRBD1 (5 bases). Germline V CDR1 and CDR2: LGHNA, YSLEER. The length of the CDR3 is 15 residues. V was shortened by 3 bases and J by 1 base, with 13 bases between the two germline ends. The CDR3: CASSHLRDSSYEQYF. The CDR3 bases are TGCGCCAGCAGCCATCTCAGGGATTCTTCCTACGAGCAGTACTTC.

This clonotype came up a few times. The V call is TRBV20-1, the J call TRBJ1-5; a weak D match, TRBD1 (5 bases). V was cut by 0 bases and J by 2 bases, with 8 bases left in between. The CDR3 is made up of 14 amino acids. The germline CDR1 and CDR2 sequences are DFQATT and SNEGSKA (reference sequence). The CDR3 DNA follows: TGCAGTGCTAGAGAGGGGGGAGGCAATCAGCCCCAGCATTTT. It specifies CSAREGGGNQPQHF.

This clonotype came up many times. The chain couples TRBV4-1 to TRBJ2-7; 12 nucleotides agree with TRBD2. The CDR3 spans 15 residues. The ends lost 3 bases at V and 3 bases at J; junction bases unmatched: 3. Germline V gene data show CDR1 as MGHRA and CDR2 as YSYEKL. The CDR3 spells CASSHTSGGYYEQYF. The CDR3 bases are TGCGCCAGCAGCCATACTAGCGGGGGGTACTACGAGCAGTACTTC.

The table lists this clonotype with many counts. The chain has TRBV4-3 and TRBJ2-7, with TRBD2 identical over 8 bases. The germline CDR1 and CDR2 sequences are LGHNA and YSLEER. V lost 1 base, J lost 5 bases, and 4 bases stayed unmatched. The CDR3 length is 14 residues. CDR3 protein: CASSQAGGPDEQYF. As DNA, the CDR3 is TGCGCCAGCAGCCAAGCGGGAGGGCCCGACGAGCAGTACTTC.

The V gene is TRBV6-5, the J gene TRBJ1-1; D gene unclear. From germline, CDR1 is MNHEY and CDR2 SVGAGI. The CDR3 runs 13 residues. V lost 2 bases and J 0 bases, leaving 4 bases between the germline ends. DNA for the CDR3: TGTGCCAGCAGTTACGGTATGAACACTGAAGCTTTCTTT. Its translation is CASSYGMNTEAFF.

There are many counts of this clonotype. The J gene is TRBJ2-7, the V gene TRBV7-2; 7 nucleotides agree with TRBD2. The CDR3 length is 15 residues. CDR1 SGHTA and CDR2 FQGNSA come from the germline V gene. V gave up 8 bases and J gave up 0 bases; unmatched junction bases: 10. The CDR3: CASGLWGGSSYEQYF. CDR3 coding DNA: TGTGCCAGCGGTCTCTGGGGAGGGAGCTCCTACGAGCAGTACTTC.

The rearrangement joins TRBV12-3 or TRBV12-4 to TRBJ2-7, with D possibly matching TRBD1 (6 bases). The CDR3 has 15 amino acids. V dropped 4 bases and J dropped 0 bases, with 13 bases sitting between them. The CDR3 DNA is TGTGCCAGCAGTTCCGGGGACATTCCCTCCTACGAGCAGTACTTC. Translated: CASSSGDIPSYEQYF.

This clonotype was seen a handful of times. The chain has TRBV6-1 and TRBJ2-2; D gene uncertain. The CDR3 has 13 amino acids. The V end lost 8 bases, the J end lost 4 bases, and 11 bases lay between the germline ends. CDR1 MNHNS and CDR2 SASEGT come from the germline V gene. The CDR3, as DNA: TGTGCCAGCGCACGTGGTGTCACCGGGGAGCTGTTTTTT. Residues: CASARGVTGELFF.